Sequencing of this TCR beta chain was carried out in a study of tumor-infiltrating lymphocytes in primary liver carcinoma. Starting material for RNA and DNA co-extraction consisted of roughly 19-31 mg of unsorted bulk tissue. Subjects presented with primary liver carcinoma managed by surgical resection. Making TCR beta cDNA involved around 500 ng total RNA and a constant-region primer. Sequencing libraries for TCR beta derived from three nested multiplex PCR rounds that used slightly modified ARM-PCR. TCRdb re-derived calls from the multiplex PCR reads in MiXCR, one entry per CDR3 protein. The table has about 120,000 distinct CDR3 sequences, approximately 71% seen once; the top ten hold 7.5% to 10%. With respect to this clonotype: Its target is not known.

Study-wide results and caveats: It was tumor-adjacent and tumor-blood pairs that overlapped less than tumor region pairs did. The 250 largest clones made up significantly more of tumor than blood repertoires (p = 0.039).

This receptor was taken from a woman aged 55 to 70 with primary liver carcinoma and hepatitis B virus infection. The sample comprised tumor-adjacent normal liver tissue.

CDR3 sequence reads: CASNPQGGNQPQHF. In DNA, the CDR3 is TGTGCCAGCAATCCTCAGGGGGGCAATCAGCCCCAGCATTTT. The V and J genes are TRBV28 and TRBJ1-5; 7 bases match TRBD1. Germline CDR1 reads MDHEN; CDR2 reads SYDVKM. CDR3 length equals 14 residues. V gave up 7 bases and J gave up 2 bases; unmatched junction bases: 5.